The 3 T cell receptor beta chains listed next were all sequenced from one sample in a study of T-cell reconstitution after alpha-beta-depleted transplantation in children. For TCRbeta, the library was prepared with unique molecular identifiers. TCRdb passed the PCR reads through MiXCR, listing each CDR3 protein once. Of fewer than 700,000 distinct CDR3 sequences listed, roughly 13% were seen once; the top ten hold roughly 2.3%. The starting material was PBMCs, mostly from graft donor cells, obtained 360 days after TCRalphabeta/CD19-depleted stem cell transplant. The receptors here all came from a male patient under 18 who had a stem cell transplant for acute myeloid leukemia, so the T cells may come from the graft donor.

This clonotype occurred a few times. The chain couples TRBV20-1 to TRBJ2-1; 9 bases are a match to TRBD2. The CDR3 is made up of 16 amino acids. Germline assignment: CDR1 DFQATT and CDR2 SNEGSKA (reference sequence). V shed 3 bases, J shed 6 bases, and the junction held 12 bases outside the gene matches. DNA for the CDR3: TGCAGTGCTAGCGGGCTAATGGGACTAGCAAGCAATGAGCAGTTCTTC. Its translation is CSASGLMGLASNEQFF.

J is TRBJ1-5 and V is TRBV28; D is possibly TRBD1 (6 bases). CDR3 size: 17 residues. With 2 bases removed from V and 6 bases from J, the gap between germline ends came to 20 bases. Germline CDR1 reads MDHEN; CDR2 reads SYDVKM. Written as DNA, the CDR3 is TGTGCCAGCAGTTTAATCCCCCGGGGGCTTAGTAGTCAGCCCCAGCATTTT. Protein product: CASSLIPRGLSSQPQHF. The variable domain in full, with the rest retrieved from reference TRBV28 and TRBJ1-5, is DVKVTQSSRYLVKRTGEKVFLECVQDMDHENMFWYRQDPGLGLRLIYFSYDVKMKEKGDIPEGYSVSREKKERFSLILESASTNQTSMYLCASSLIPRGLSSQPQHFGDGTRLSIL.

The rearrangement joins TRBV14 to TRBJ1-2; no firm D call. The ends were cut back, 4 bases at V and 4 bases at J, with 19 bases in the middle. CDR1 is SGHDN and CDR2 is FVKESK in the germline V gene. CDR3 length equals 16 residues. The CDR3 loop is CASSPRSGEKAYGYTF. The CDR3 region has the DNA TGTGCCAGCAGCCCACGTAGCGGGGAGAAGGCCTATGGCTACACCTTC.